This T cell receptor (beta chain) is from a study of STAT5B mutations in CD4+ large granular lymphocyte leukemia. Worth noting for this clone: Its antigen is still unknown.

General study results and limits: 8/27 top patient clones versus 2/35 control clones were TRBV06-family.

V dropped 5 bases and J dropped 5 bases, with 11 bases sitting between them. The CDR3 spans 13 residues. Germline assignment: CDR1 SGHVS and CDR2 FNYEAQ. Healthy controls were blood donor buffy coats. Generated by immunoSEQ multiplex PCR, the TCRdb table keeps only in-frame clones and is missing some. The sample has tens of thousands of clones, 85% seen once. The clonotype was recovered from a human donor in good health. Sequences were obtained from CD4+ T cells from blood buffy coats. This chain links TRBV7-6 with TRBJ2-3; D not certain. CDR3 loop: CASSALQVDTQYF. The CDR3 nucleotides are TGTGCCAGCAGCGCCTTACAAGTAGATACGCAGTATTTT.